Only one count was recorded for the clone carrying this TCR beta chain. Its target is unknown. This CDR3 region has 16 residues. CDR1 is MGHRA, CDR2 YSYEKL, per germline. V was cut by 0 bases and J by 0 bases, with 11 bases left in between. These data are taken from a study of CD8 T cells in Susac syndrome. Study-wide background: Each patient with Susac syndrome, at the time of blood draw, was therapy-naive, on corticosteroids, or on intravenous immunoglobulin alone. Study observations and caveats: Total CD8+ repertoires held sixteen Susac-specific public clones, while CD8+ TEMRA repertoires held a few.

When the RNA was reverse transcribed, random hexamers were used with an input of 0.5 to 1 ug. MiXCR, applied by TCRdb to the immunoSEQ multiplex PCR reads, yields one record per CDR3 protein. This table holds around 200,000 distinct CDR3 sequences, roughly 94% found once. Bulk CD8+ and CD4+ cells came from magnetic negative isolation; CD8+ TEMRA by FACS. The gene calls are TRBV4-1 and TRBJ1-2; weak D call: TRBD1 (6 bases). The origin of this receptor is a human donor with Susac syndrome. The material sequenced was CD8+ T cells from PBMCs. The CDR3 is CASSQDRGATNYGYTF. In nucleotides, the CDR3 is TGCGCCAGCAGCCAAGATAGGGGGGCGACTAACTATGGCTACACCTTC.